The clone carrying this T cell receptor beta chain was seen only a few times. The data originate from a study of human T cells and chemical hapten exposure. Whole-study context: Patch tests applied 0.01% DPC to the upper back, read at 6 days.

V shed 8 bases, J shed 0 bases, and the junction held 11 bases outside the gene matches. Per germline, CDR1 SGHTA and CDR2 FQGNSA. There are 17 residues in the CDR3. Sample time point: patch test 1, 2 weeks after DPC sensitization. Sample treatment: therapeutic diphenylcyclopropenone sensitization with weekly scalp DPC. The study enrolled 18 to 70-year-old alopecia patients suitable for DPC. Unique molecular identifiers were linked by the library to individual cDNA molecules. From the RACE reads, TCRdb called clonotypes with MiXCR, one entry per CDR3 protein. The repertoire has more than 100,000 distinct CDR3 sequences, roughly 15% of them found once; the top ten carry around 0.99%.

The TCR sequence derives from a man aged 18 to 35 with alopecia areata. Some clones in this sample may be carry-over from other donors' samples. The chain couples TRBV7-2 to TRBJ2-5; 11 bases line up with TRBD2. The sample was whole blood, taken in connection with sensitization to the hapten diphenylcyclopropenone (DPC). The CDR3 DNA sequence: TGTGCCAGCCGCCTTAGGCTAGCGGGGGGCTACCAAGAGACCCAGTACTTC. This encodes CASRLRLAGGYQETQYF.